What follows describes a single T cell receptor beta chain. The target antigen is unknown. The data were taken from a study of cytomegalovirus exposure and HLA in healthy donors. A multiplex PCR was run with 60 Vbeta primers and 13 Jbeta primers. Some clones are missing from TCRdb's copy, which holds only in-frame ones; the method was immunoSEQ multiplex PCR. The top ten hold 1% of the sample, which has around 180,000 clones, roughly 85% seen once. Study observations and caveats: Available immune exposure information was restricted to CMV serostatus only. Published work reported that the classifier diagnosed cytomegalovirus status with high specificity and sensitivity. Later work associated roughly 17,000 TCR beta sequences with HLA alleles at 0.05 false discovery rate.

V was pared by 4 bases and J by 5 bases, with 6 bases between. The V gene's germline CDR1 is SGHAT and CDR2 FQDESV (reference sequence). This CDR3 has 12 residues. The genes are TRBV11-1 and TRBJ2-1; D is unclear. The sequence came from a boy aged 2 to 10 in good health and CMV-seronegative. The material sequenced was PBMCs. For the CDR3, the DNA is TGTGCCAGCAGCTCCCCAGACAATGAGCAGTTCTTC. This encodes CASSSPDNEQFF.